A selection of T cell receptor beta chains follows, all from one sample in a study of cytomegalovirus exposure and HLA in healthy donors. The protocol was immunoSEQ multiplex PCR, while the TCRdb copy is restricted to in-frame clones and leaves out a portion. The repertoire holds under 150,000 clones, with 65% to 90% as singletons. Material for sequencing was PBMCs. Every receptor here comes from a girl aged 2-10 years in good health and CMV-seronegative. Each CDR3 is given with its conserved first and last residue. Fields, in order: J gene, D gene, clone size, V gene, CDR3 protein, CDR3 DNA. The D gene is left open where the match is weak. Clone size is given for some rows only: seen once, a few or many times, or a class if the clone is expanded.

J gene: TRBJ2-1; D gene: .; clone size: .; V gene: TRBV5-1; CDR3 protein: CASSPLEPPYNEQFF; CDR3 DNA: TGCGCCAGCAGCCCTTTAGAACCCCCCTACAATGAGCAGTTCTTC
J gene: TRBJ2-5; D gene: TRBD1; clone size: .; V gene: TRBV9; CDR3 protein: CASSVAGTGGIIQETQYF; CDR3 DNA: TGTGCCAGCAGCGTAGCCGGGACAGGGGGGATTATCCAAGAGACCCAGTACTTC
J gene: TRBJ2-7; D gene: .; clone size: .; V gene: TRBV13; CDR3 protein: CASRKVGSSYEQYF; CDR3 DNA: TGTGCCAGCAGAAAGGTGGGGAGCTCCTACGAGCAGTACTTC
J gene: TRBJ2-1; D gene: TRBD2; clone size: .; V gene: TRBV6-1; CDR3 protein: CASRTSVINEQFF; CDR3 DNA: TGTGCCAGCAGGACTAGCGTGATCAATGAGCAGTTCTTC
J gene: TRBJ1-4; D gene: .; clone size: .; V gene: TRBV28; CDR3 protein: CASTGGTNEKLFF; CDR3 DNA: TGTGCCAGCACGGGCGGGACTAATGAAAAACTGTTTTTT
J gene: TRBJ1-1; D gene: .; clone size: .; V gene: TRBV25-1; CDR3 protein: CASSEPDTQEAFF; CDR3 DNA: TGTGCCAGCAGTGAACCAGATACGCAGGAAGCTTTCTTT
J gene: TRBJ2-5; D gene: TRBD2; clone size: .; V gene: TRBV4-2; CDR3 protein: CASSQTGTTQETQYF; CDR3 DNA: TGTGCCAGCAGCCAGACCGGGACTACACAAGAGACCCAGTACTTC
J gene: TRBJ1-1; D gene: TRBD1; clone size: .; V gene: TRBV5-1; CDR3 protein: CASSPLDRETEAFF; CDR3 DNA: TGCGCCAGCAGCCCGTTGGACAGGGAAACTGAAGCTTTCTTT
J gene: TRBJ2-3; D gene: TRBD2; clone size: .; V gene: TRBV5-5; CDR3 protein: CASLAGARDTQYF; CDR3 DNA: TGTGCCTCCTTAGCGGGAGCCAGAGATACGCAGTATTTT
J gene: TRBJ1-5; D gene: TRBD1; clone size: .; V gene: TRBV27; CDR3 protein: CASSFRGQGRNQPQHF; CDR3 DNA: TGTGCCAGCAGTTTCCGAGGACAGGGTCGGAATCAGCCCCAGCATTTT
J gene: TRBJ2-5; D gene: .; clone size: .; V gene: TRBV4-2; CDR3 protein: CASSPRGGYAQYF; CDR3 DNA: TGTGCCAGCAGCCCCCGTGGCGGGTATGCCCAGTACTTC
J gene: TRBJ2-5; D gene: .; clone size: .; V gene: TRBV28; CDR3 protein: CASSSPVLATVETQYF; CDR3 DNA: TGTGCCAGCAGTTCCCCGGTTTTAGCTACCGTAGAGACCCAGTACTTC
J gene: TRBJ1-5; D gene: .; clone size: .; V gene: TRBV19; CDR3 protein: CASSIATGREGNQPQHF; CDR3 DNA: TGTGCCAGTAGTATCGCTACAGGCCGCGAGGGCAATCAGCCCCAGCATTTT
J gene: TRBJ2-7; D gene: TRBD1; clone size: .; V gene: TRBV27; CDR3 protein: CAVDRASSYEQYF; CDR3 DNA: TGTGCCGTCGACAGGGCGTCCTCCTACGAGCAGTACTTC
J gene: TRBJ2-2; D gene: .; clone size: few; V gene: TRBV5-1; CDR3 protein: CASSLSWSAGELFF; CDR3 DNA: TGCGCCAGCAGCTTGTCATGGTCGGCCGGGGAGCTGTTTTTT
J gene: TRBJ2-2; D gene: .; clone size: .; V gene: TRBV7-7; CDR3 protein: CASSPTTGSGELFF; CDR3 DNA: TGTGCCAGCAGCCCGACCACAGGGTCCGGGGAGCTGTTTTTT
J gene: TRBJ1-2; D gene: TRBD1; clone size: .; V gene: TRBV5-4; CDR3 protein: CASSPGTERYTF; CDR3 DNA: TGTGCCAGCAGCCCCGGGACAGAGCGCTACACCTTC
J gene: TRBJ2-4; D gene: .; clone size: once; V gene: TRBV19; CDR3 protein: CASSSRQLNIQYF; CDR3 DNA: TGTGCCAGTAGTTCCCGACAGTTAAACATTCAGTACTTC
J gene: TRBJ1-6; D gene: TRBD1; clone size: .; V gene: TRBV4-1; CDR3 protein: CASSQGQGYSPLHF; CDR3 DNA: TGCGCCAGCAGCCAGGGACAGGGTTATTCACCCCTCCACTTT
J gene: TRBJ2-1; D gene: .; clone size: once; V gene: TRBV2; CDR3 protein: CASSAGTSENSPNYNEQFF; CDR3 DNA: TGTGCCAGCAGCGCCGGGACTTCCGAGAACTCGCCAAATTACAATGAGCAGTTCTTC
J gene: TRBJ2-1; D gene: TRBD1; clone size: .; V gene: TRBV28; CDR3 protein: CASSLRGLRNEQFF; CDR3 DNA: TGTGCCAGCAGCCTGAGGGGGCTGAGGAATGAGCAGTTCTTC
J gene: TRBJ2-2; D gene: .; clone size: .; V gene: TRBV6-4; CDR3 protein: CASSELQNTGELFF; CDR3 DNA: TGTGCCAGCAGTGAATTACAGAACACCGGGGAGCTGTTTTTT
J gene: TRBJ1-1; D gene: TRBD1; clone size: .; V gene: TRBV19; CDR3 protein: CASSPRTGKNTEAFF; CDR3 DNA: TGTGCCAGTAGTCCACGGACAGGGAAGAACACTGAAGCTTTCTTT
J gene: TRBJ2-1; D gene: .; clone size: .; V gene: TRBV4-1; CDR3 protein: CASSPRQSADSYNEQFF; CDR3 DNA: TGCGCCAGCAGCCCGCGTCAGAGCGCCGACTCCTACAATGAGCAGTTCTTC
J gene: TRBJ2-1; D gene: .; clone size: .; V gene: TRBV29-1; CDR3 protein: CSVVEGKWDNEQFF; CDR3 DNA: TGCAGCGTAGTGGAGGGGAAATGGGACAATGAGCAGTTCTTC
J gene: TRBJ2-1; D gene: .; clone size: .; V gene: TRBV6-5; CDR3 protein: CASSSPGTNNEQFF; CDR3 DNA: TGTGCCAGCAGTTCCCCCGGTACGAACAATGAGCAGTTCTTC
J gene: TRBJ2-5; D gene: .; clone size: few; V gene: TRBV5-1; CDR3 protein: CASSLGPGETQYF; CDR3 DNA: TGCGCCAGCAGCTTGGGGCCAGGAGAGACCCAGTACTTC
J gene: TRBJ1-1; D gene: .; clone size: few; V gene: TRBV18; CDR3 protein: CASSPNHSEAFF; CDR3 DNA: TGTGCCAGCTCACCAAATCACAGTGAAGCTTTCTTT
J gene: TRBJ2-7; D gene: .; clone size: .; V gene: TRBV4-1; CDR3 protein: CASSQDNRGYEQYF; CDR3 DNA: TGCGCCAGCAGCCAAGACAATAGGGGGTACGAGCAGTACTTC
J gene: TRBJ2-1; D gene: .; clone size: .; V gene: TRBV27; CDR3 protein: CASSLDRSSYNEQFF; CDR3 DNA: TGTGCCAGCAGTCTCGACAGGAGCTCCTACAATGAGCAGTTCTTC
J gene: TRBJ2-6; D gene: .; clone size: .; V gene: TRBV19; CDR3 protein: CASSMTGYGANVLTF; CDR3 DNA: TGTGCCAGTAGTATGACGGGATATGGGGCCAACGTCCTGACTTTC
J gene: TRBJ1-5; D gene: .; clone size: .; V gene: TRBV27; CDR3 protein: CASSLYGQPQHF; CDR3 DNA: TGTGCCAGCAGTTTATACGGTCAGCCCCAGCATTTT
J gene: TRBJ2-3; D gene: TRBD2; clone size: .; V gene: TRBV9; CDR3 protein: CASSAGLSADTQYF; CDR3 DNA: TGTGCCAGCAGCGCGGGACTAAGCGCAGATACGCAGTATTTT
J gene: TRBJ2-7; D gene: .; clone size: few; V gene: TRBV28; CDR3 protein: CATTPNDMAGYYEQYF; CDR3 DNA: TGTGCCACTACCCCCAATGACATGGCAGGTTACTACGAGCAGTACTTC
J gene: TRBJ1-4; D gene: .; clone size: .; V gene: TRBV7-7; CDR3 protein: CASSPDIGEKLFF; CDR3 DNA: TGTGCTAGCAGCCCTGACATCGGTGAAAAACTGTTTTTT
J gene: TRBJ1-5; D gene: .; clone size: .; V gene: TRBV6-5; CDR3 protein: CASSYQGNQPQHF; CDR3 DNA: TGTGCCAGCAGTTATCAGGGGAATCAGCCCCAGCATTTT
J gene: TRBJ2-7; D gene: .; clone size: once; V gene: TRBV4-1; CDR3 protein: CASSQDRGYEQYF; CDR3 DNA: TGCGCCAGCAGCCAAGACAGGGGCTACGAGCAGTACTTC
J gene: TRBJ2-1; D gene: TRBD2; clone size: few; V gene: TRBV6-1; CDR3 protein: CASEVTSGINNEQFF; CDR3 DNA: TGTGCCAGTGAGGTAACTAGCGGGATTAACAATGAGCAGTTCTTC
J gene: TRBJ1-5; D gene: TRBD1; clone size: .; V gene: TRBV29-1; CDR3 protein: CSVGQGSNQPQHF; CDR3 DNA: TGCAGCGTTGGACAGGGGAGCAATCAGCCCCAGCATTTT
J gene: TRBJ1-1; D gene: .; clone size: .; V gene: TRBV5-8; CDR3 protein: CASSLIVRQNTEAFF; CDR3 DNA: TGTGCCAGCAGCTTGATCGTCAGACAGAACACTGAAGCTTTCTTT
J gene: TRBJ1-6; D gene: .; clone size: .; V gene: TRBV6-5; CDR3 protein: CASSYSPDTNSPLHF; CDR3 DNA: TGTGCCAGCAGTTACTCGCCCGACACTAATTCACCCCTCCACTTT
J gene: TRBJ2-7; D gene: TRBD1; clone size: .; V gene: TRBV30; CDR3 protein: CAWRGQAHEQYF; CDR3 DNA: TGTGCCTGGAGGGGACAGGCCCACGAGCAGTACTTC
J gene: TRBJ1-1; D gene: .; clone size: .; V gene: TRBV19; CDR3 protein: CASSYSNTEAFF; CDR3 DNA: TGTGCCAGTAGTTATTCGAACACTGAAGCTTTCTTT
J gene: TRBJ2-5; D gene: .; clone size: .; V gene: TRBV23-1; CDR3 protein: CASSQSGKTGKSETQYF; CDR3 DNA: TGCGCCAGCAGTCAATCGGGTAAAACAGGGAAGTCAGAGACCCAGTACTTC
J gene: TRBJ1-1; D gene: TRBD1; clone size: .; V gene: TRBV7-8; CDR3 protein: CASSLVRDRPDTEAFF; CDR3 DNA: TGTGCCAGCAGCTTAGTAAGGGACAGGCCTGACACTGAAGCTTTCTTT
J gene: TRBJ2-7; D gene: TRBD1; clone size: .; V gene: TRBV10-3; CDR3 protein: CAIRLGQGYEQYF; CDR3 DNA: TGTGCCATCAGGCTCGGACAGGGGTACGAGCAGTACTTC
J gene: TRBJ1-1; D gene: .; clone size: .; V gene: TRBV27; CDR3 protein: CASSLSRGIEAFF; CDR3 DNA: TGTGCCAGCAGTTTAAGTCGGGGTATAGAAGCTTTCTTT
J gene: TRBJ2-5; D gene: TRBD2; clone size: .; V gene: TRBV7-2; CDR3 protein: CASSPGLAEETQYF; CDR3 DNA: TGTGCCAGCAGCCCTGGACTAGCGGAAGAGACCCAGTACTTC
J gene: TRBJ1-5; D gene: .; clone size: .; V gene: TRBV4-1; CDR3 protein: CASSQDPNQPQHF; CDR3 DNA: TGCGCCAGCAGCCAAGACCCGAATCAGCCCCAGCATTTT